The 15 T cell receptor beta chains given below trace back to one sample, sequenced in a study of tumor-infiltrating lymphocytes in oesophageal squamous cell carcinoma. TCRdb processed the PCR reads anew with MiXCR; each CDR3 protein has one entry. Of under 15,000 distinct CDR3 sequences in the sample, around half were seen once. Specimen: esophageal tumor tissue. The receptors were sampled from a female donor with esophageal squamous cell carcinoma.

This clonotype was found a few times. The chain joins TRBV7-8 to TRBJ2-4; D ambiguous. The J call may be mistaken, given a closer DNA end match to TRBJ2-7. The CDR3 is 14 amino acids. In germline, CDR1 is SGHVS, CDR2 FQNEAQ. The CDR3 bases are TGTGCCAGCAGCCCCTCAGGACCCGCTTACGAGCAGTACTTC. Its translation is CASSPSGPAYEQYF.

The chain couples TRBV7-4 to TRBJ2-4; 10 bases map to TRBD2. CDR3 length: 15 amino acids. Germline V lookup: CDR1 SGHVT, CDR2 SQSDAQ. The J segment lost 13 bases and the V segment lost 2 bases, leaving 11 bases of the junction unmatched. CDR3 sequence (DNA): TGTGCCAGCAGCTTATCTAGCGGGGGTTACAATGAGCAGTACTTC. Translating gives CASSLSSGGYNEQYF.

J is TRBJ2-3 and V is TRBV7-2, with 8 nucleotides matching TRBD2. CDR1 SGHTA and CDR2 FQGNSA come from the germline V gene. The CDR3 spans 14 residues. The ends lost 3 bases at V and 15 bases at J; junction bases unmatched: 14. CDR3 DNA: TGTGCCAGCAGCTTTAGCGGGGATTTCCCCGGGGGATATTTT. Translated: CASSFSGDFPGGYF.

This clonotype was recorded only once. V is TRBV12-3 or TRBV12-4 and J is TRBJ2-3, with TRBD1 matching over 9 bases. V was clipped by 0 bases and J by 6 bases; unmatched bases: 10. This CDR3 spans 17 amino acids. CDR3 nucleotides: TGTGCCAGCAGTTTAGCTGGGACAGGGTATTCCGGGGATACGCAGTATTTT. This codes for CASSLAGTGYSGDTQYF.

Details on this clonotype: Sequence at one end of the junction differs from germline and may be a read error. The V and J genes are TRBV10-2 and TRBJ1-1; D gene unclear. This CDR3 region has 14 residues. Germline values: CDR1 WSHSY, CDR2 SAAADI. The CDR3 is CASSADGMNTEVFF. CDR3 in DNA: TGCGCCAGCAGTGCAGACGGGATGAACACTGAAGTTTTCTTT.

The genes are TRBV10-3 and TRBJ2-7; no clear D. The J call may be mistaken, given a closer DNA end match to TRBJ2-5. In germline, CDR1 is ENHRY, CDR2 SYGVKD. The CDR3 sequence is 13 residues long. CDR3 sequence (DNA): TGTGCCATCAGTGAGTCGACGAGGGAGACCCAGTACTTC. As protein: CAISESTRETQYF.

This clonotype was found a few times. The chain combines TRBV7-8 with TRBJ2-7; perhaps TRBD2 as D (6 bases). Trimming removed 0 bases at V and 2 bases at J, with 8 bases between. Germline CDR1 reads SGHVS; CDR2 reads FQNEAQ. The CDR3 spans 14 residues. As DNA, the CDR3 is TGTGCCAGCAGCTTAGCAGGGAGGACCTACGAGCAGTACTTC. Protein sequence: CASSLAGRTYEQYF.

This clonotype was found many times. Lacking the conserved final phenylalanine or tryptophan, this CDR3 likely reflects a read error. The DNA is left out, because the CDR3 cannot be placed on it with certainty; the CDR3 is given as TCRdb lists it. The chain couples TRBV6-1 to TRBJ2-4; the table names TRBD1, a call not compared with the DNA. Germline-derived CDR1 and CDR2 are MNHNS and SASEGT. With termini counted, the CDR3 has 8 amino acids. This chain's CDR3 is CASTRETG.

This clonotype was counted many times. This sequence joins TRBV7-9 and TRBJ2-7; 12 nucleotides line up with TRBD2. Germline V gene sequence: CDR1 SEHNR, CDR2 FQNEAQ (reference sequence). Trimming took 1 base from V and 7 from J; bases not matched to a gene: 5. The CDR3 is made up of 15 amino acids. CDR3 in amino acids: CASSLGTSGIYEQYF. As DNA, the CDR3 is TGTGCCAGCAGCTTAGGGACTAGCGGGATCTATGAGCAGTACTTC.

The genes are TRBV14 and TRBJ2-7; D not resolved. There are 14 residues in the CDR3. CDR1 is SGHDN, CDR2 FVKESK, per germline. The V and J ends lost 4 bases and 1 base respectively, with 11 bases between them. The chain's CDR3 is CASSPLAHSYEQYF. DNA for the CDR3: TGTGCCAGCAGCCCCTTAGCTCATTCCTACGAGCAGTACTTC.

This clonotype was recorded a few times. This chain's CDR3 is CASSPAGYGSIQYF. The CDR3 DNA reads TGTGCCAGCAGTCCCGCGGGGTACGGAAGCATTCAGTACTTC. J is TRBJ2-7 and V is TRBV12-3 or TRBV12-4; maybe TRBD2 (6 bases). The DNA end lines up better with TRBJ2-4; the J call may be wrong. CDR3 length: 14 amino acids.

To note about this clonotype: Because it lacks the conserved phenylalanine or tryptophan at the end, this CDR3 is likely a read error. Because the CDR3's place on the DNA is in doubt, the DNA is left out and the CDR3 is given as listed by TCRdb. This chain joins TRBV4-1 and TRBJ2-7. Including both end residues, the CDR3 is 14 amino acids long. Germline CDR1 MGHRA, CDR2 YSYEKL. The CDR3 sequence: CASSDRIRGYTFGS.

This chain connects TRBV7-4 to TRBJ2-5; the D gene could be TRBD1 or TRBD2 (5 bases each). Germline V gene lookup returns CDR1 SGHVT and CDR2 SQSDAQ. V lost 1 base and J 2 bases, leaving 11 bases between the germline ends. The CDR3 consists of 15 residues. The CDR3 here is CASSLGGTGQETQYF. Here the CDR3 DNA reads TGTGCCAGCAGCTTAGGGGGGACGGGTCAAGAGACCCAGTACTTC.

The table lists this clonotype with a few counts. The rearrangement joins TRBV6-1 to TRBJ2-1; D gene unclear. CDR1 and CDR2 (germline): MNHNS, SASEGT. The ends were cut back, 7 bases at V and 7 bases at J, with 17 bases in the middle. CDR3 length: 14 residues. CDR3 sequence reads: CASIRMLYGNEQFF. The CDR3 coding sequence is TGTGCCAGCATTCGAATGTTATACGGGAATGAGCAGTTCTTC.

The J gene is TRBJ1-2, the V gene TRBV7-3, with 7 bases fitting TRBD1. J lost 5 bases, V lost 2 bases, and 8 bases had no gene match. This CDR3 has 15 amino acids. Germline V gives CDR1 SGHTA, CDR2 FQGTGA. CDR3 DNA: TGTGCCAGCAGCTTAGGACAGGTGCGCGAGTATGGCTACACCTTC. It is translated as CASSLGQVREYGYTF.